The present T cell receptor (beta chain) was sequenced within a study of T-cell memory formation after mild COVID-19. 5'RACE, which relied on constant-segment primers, yielded TCR alpha and TCR beta cDNA libraries carrying sample barcodes and UMIs. TCRdb itself ran the 5' RACE reads through MiXCR, one entry per CDR3 protein. In the table there are fewer than 95,000 distinct CDR3 sequences, about 13% of which are singletons. Trimming pared 1 base from V and 3 bases from J, leaving 13 bases between. CDR3 length: 15 residues. Comments on this clonotype: Its specificity is not known.

General study results and limits: Cross-reactive memory appears to have joined, as suggested by some responding clones showing up in pre-infection memory.

Sequenced: PBMCs or a T cell subset sorted from them (not recorded which). This chain connects TRBV12-3 or TRBV12-4 to TRBJ2-7; maybe TRBD2 (6 bases). The TCR sequence derives from an adult woman who had mild COVID-19 (a few samples of this study predate the infection). Cell type and time point are not known. CDR3 nucleotide sequence: TGTGCCAGCAGTTTAGGGCTAGCGCAAGACTACGAGCAGTACTTC. The encoded protein is CASSLGLAQDYEQYF.